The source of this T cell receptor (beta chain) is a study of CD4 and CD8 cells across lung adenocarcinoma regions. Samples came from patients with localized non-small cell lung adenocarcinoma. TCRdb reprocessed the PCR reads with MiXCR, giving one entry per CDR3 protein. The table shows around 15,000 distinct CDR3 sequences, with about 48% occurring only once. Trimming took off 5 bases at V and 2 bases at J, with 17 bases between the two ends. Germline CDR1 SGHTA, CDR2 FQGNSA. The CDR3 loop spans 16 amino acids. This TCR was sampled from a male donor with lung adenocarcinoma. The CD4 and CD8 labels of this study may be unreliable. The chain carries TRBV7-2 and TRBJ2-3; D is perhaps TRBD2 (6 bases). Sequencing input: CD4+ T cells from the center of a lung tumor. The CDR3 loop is CASSPRYGGNTDTQYF. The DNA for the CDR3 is TGTGCCAGCAGCCCTAGGTACGGCGGGAACACAGATACGCAGTATTTT.